A single sample gave rise to the 21 T cell receptor beta chains below, sequenced in a study of T-cell reconstitution after alpha-beta-depleted transplantation in children. Unique molecular identifiers were incorporated into the prepared TCRbeta library. TCRdb redid the calling of the PCR reads with MiXCR, one entry per CDR3 protein. The sample holds approximately 130,000 distinct CDR3 sequences; around 9.8% are singletons and the top ten take under 30%. This sample comprised PBMCs, mostly from graft donor cells, obtained 180 days after TCRalphabeta/CD19-depleted stem cell transplant. The receptors were sampled from a girl younger than two who had a stem cell transplant for combined immunodeficiency, so the T cells may come from the graft donor.

The chain uses TRBV9 and TRBJ2-2; 10 bases line up with TRBD1. The V and J ends lost 4 bases and 7 bases, in that order; junction bases with no gene match: 4. Per germline, CDR1 SGDLS and CDR2 YYNGEE. CDR3 length: 14 residues. The CDR3 coding sequence is TGTGCCAGCAGCTGGACAGGGGGTAGCGGGGAGCTGTTTTTT. Protein product: CASSWTGGSGELFF.

V is TRBV24-1 and J is TRBJ2-4; 8 positions match TRBD1. V shed 3 bases, J shed 8 bases, and the junction held 8 bases outside the gene matches. Germline CDR1 reads KGHDR; CDR2 reads SFDVKD. The CDR3 covers 15 residues. The CDR3 nucleotides are TGTGCCACCAGTGATCGGACAGGGAGACGGGACATTCAGTACTTC. Amino acid sequence: CATSDRTGRRDIQYF.

This clonotype was observed a few times. The DNA for the CDR3 is TGTGCCAGCAGTGATACACGGTACTATGGCTACACCTTC. It translates to CASSDTRYYGYTF. The chain joins TRBV6-1 to TRBJ1-2; unclear D gene. The CDR3 runs to 13 residues. Trimming pared 3 bases from V and 3 bases from J, leaving 8 bases between. Germline CDR1 reads MNHNS; CDR2 reads SASEGT.

The rearrangement uses TRBV20-1 and TRBJ1-2; no definite D call. The CDR3 is 13 residues long. The V gene's germline CDR1 is DFQATT and CDR2 SNEGSKA (reference sequence). The V end was cut by 4 bases, the J end by 4 bases, with 13 bases between. CDR3 amino acids: CSAIDSLSYGYTF. CDR3 sequence (DNA): TGCAGTGCTATAGACTCCCTCTCCTATGGCTACACCTTC.

Only a few counts were recorded for this clonotype. V gene TRBV29-1 combines with J gene TRBJ2-7; tentatively, D is TRBD1 or TRBD2 (5 bases each). Trimming removed 6 bases from V and 3 bases from J, with 12 bases in between. Germline CDR1 SQVTM, CDR2 ANQGSEA. This CDR3 is built from 12 residues. CDR3 amino acids: CSVARDGYEQYF. CDR3 in DNA: TGCAGCGTGGCCCGGGACGGCTACGAGCAGTACTTC.

This rearrangement joins TRBV12-3 or TRBV12-4 to TRBJ2-5; maybe TRBD2 (7 bases). The CDR3 loop spans 15 amino acids. V was clipped by 5 bases and J by 5 bases, with 18 bases between them. This chain's CDR3 is CASSPPEGGWETQYF. The CDR3 coding sequence is TGTGCCAGCAGTCCCCCAGAGGGGGGGTGGGAGACCCAGTACTTC.

In its sample, this clonotype was seen a few times. The V gene is TRBV7-9, the J gene TRBJ2-1, with 10 bases identical to TRBD2. The CDR3 has 14 amino acids. Germline CDR1 is SEHNR and CDR2 is FQNEAQ (reference sequence). The CDR3 reads CASVLAGPYNEQFF. The CDR3 DNA reads as TGTGCAAGCGTACTAGCGGGACCCTACAATGAGCAGTTCTTC.

V usage is TRBV28 and J usage is TRBJ2-4, with D tentatively TRBD1 (6 bases). The length of the CDR3 is 12 residues. Germline assignment: CDR1 MDHEN and CDR2 SYDVKM. Trimming cost V 5 bases and J 6 bases, with 8 bases left between them. The CDR3: CASSLDRNIQYF. In DNA, the CDR3 is TGTGCCAGCAGTCTGGACAGAAACATTCAGTACTTC.

This chain connects TRBV20-1 to TRBJ2-1; no definite D call. This CDR3 is 16 amino acids long. Germline V gene data show CDR1 as DFQATT and CDR2 as SNEGSKA (reference sequence). Trimming took off 3 bases at V and 8 bases at J, with 23 bases between the two ends. The CDR3 region has the DNA TGCAGTGCTAGTCATGTAAAGCTTGGGGAAAAAGATGAGCAGTTCTTC. Protein: CSASHVKLGEKDEQFF.

This clonotype was picked up a small number of times. The genes are TRBV20-1 and TRBJ2-7; no clear D. There are 12 residues in the CDR3. Trimming removed 6 bases at V and 2 bases at J, with 11 bases between. Germline V gene sequence: CDR1 DFQATT, CDR2 SNEGSKA (reference sequence). The CDR3 sequence is CSAPSSPYEQYF. The CDR3 DNA follows: TGCAGTGCCCCATCCAGCCCCTACGAGCAGTACTTC.

This clonotype has ten or more counts. V is TRBV5-6 and J is TRBJ2-3; unclear D gene. The V gene lost 0 bases and the J gene lost 1 base, with 3 bases spanning the gap. The V gene's germline CDR1 is SGHDT and CDR2 YYEEEE. The CDR3 covers 13 residues. The CDR3 bases are TGTGCCAGCAGCTTGGAAGGCACAGATACGCAGTATTTT. This codes for CASSLEGTDTQYF.

The chain employs TRBV20-1 and TRBJ2-2; 9 bases fit TRBD2. CDR1 is DFQATT, CDR2 SNEGSKA, per germline (reference sequence). V was clipped by 2 bases and J by 2 bases; unmatched bases: 3. The CDR3 spans 15 residues. The CDR3 here is CSARPGTSNTGELFF. The CDR3 nucleotides are TGCAGTGCTAGACCCGGGACTAGCAACACCGGGGAGCTGTTTTTT.

The chain recombines TRBV7-3 with TRBJ2-1; TRBD2 might be the D (6 bases). The V gene's germline CDR1 is SGHTA and CDR2 FQGTGA. V lost 0 bases and J lost 4, with 10 bases in between. This CDR3 has 15 amino acids. The chain's CDR3 is CASSLTGGKYNEQFF. The DNA for the CDR3 is TGTGCCAGCAGCTTAACGGGGGGAAAATACAATGAGCAGTTCTTC. The variable domain in full, with the rest retrieved from reference TRBV7-3 and TRBJ2-1, is GAGVSQTPSNKVTEKGKYVELRCDPISGHTALYWYRQSLGQGPEFLIYFQGTGAADDSGLPNDRFFAVRPEGSVSTLKIQRTERGDSAVYLCASSLTGGKYNEQFFGPGTRLTVL.

This chain uses TRBV5-1 with TRBJ2-3; no clear D gene. The CDR3 is 17 amino acids. Germline V gene data show CDR1 as SGHRS and CDR2 as YFSETQ. V was cut by 0 bases and J by 0 bases, with 14 bases left in between. CDR3 residues: CASSLEVRGTSTDTQYF. The CDR3 nucleotides are TGCGCCAGCAGCTTGGAGGTCCGCGGAACTAGCACAGATACGCAGTATTTT.

A few counts support this clonotype. V usage is TRBV11-2 and J usage is TRBJ2-7, with D unresolved. Germline V CDR1 and CDR2: SGHAT, FQNNGV. The CDR3 totals 14 residues. Deletions cut 6 bases from V and 0 bases from J, with 12 bases between. CDR3 DNA sequence: TGTGCCAGCAGGCCCCTCGCCGACTCCTACGAGCAGTACTTC. It encodes CASRPLADSYEQYF.

In this sample, this clonotype turned up a few times. V gene TRBV12-3 or TRBV12-4 combines with J gene TRBJ2-3; 7 positions match TRBD2. There are 17 residues in the CDR3. V shed 3 bases, J shed 0 bases, and the junction held 9 bases outside the gene matches. CDR3 DNA sequence: TGTGCCAGCAGTTTTCCAGCGGGGCGCCTTAGCACAGATACGCAGTATTTT. Amino acid sequence: CASSFPAGRLSTDTQYF.

This clonotype was picked up many times. The chain has TRBV12-3 or TRBV12-4 and TRBJ1-1, with no clear D. Trimming removed 3 bases from V and 2 bases from J, with 1 base in between. This CDR3 spans 11 amino acids. The chain's CDR3 is CASSFNTEAFF. CDR3 nucleotide sequence: TGTGCCAGCAGTTTTAACACTGAAGCTTTCTTT.

This clonotype was found a few times. The chain uses TRBV5-1 and TRBJ2-2, with 10 bases aligning to TRBD1. V lost 5 bases and J lost 0; bases outside the gene matches: 4. Per germline, CDR1 SGHRS and CDR2 YFSETQ. The CDR3 loop spans 16 amino acids. The CDR3 nucleotides are TGCGCCAGCAGTAGTGACAGGGGGCCGAACACCGGGGAGCTGTTTTTT. It translates to CASSSDRGPNTGELFF.

This clonotype was recorded a few times. The chain has TRBV5-5 and TRBJ2-7, with D perhaps being TRBD1 or TRBD2 (5 bases each). V was pared by 2 bases and J by 4 bases, with 13 bases between. The CDR3 covers 14 residues. Germline V lookup: CDR1 SGHKS, CDR2 YYEKEE (reference sequence). This CDR3 reads CASSFWGTVYEQYF. CDR3 in DNA: TGTGCCAGCAGCTTTTGGGGGACCGTGTACGAGCAGTACTTC.

V is TRBV27 and J is TRBJ2-3, with a possible D match to TRBD1 (6 bases). In germline, CDR1 is MNHEY, CDR2 SMNVEV (reference sequence). V dropped 3 bases and J dropped 4 bases, with 17 bases sitting between them. The CDR3 loop spans 16 amino acids. CDR3 region: CASSFEDSRGSDTQYF. CDR3 bases: TGTGCCAGCAGTTTTGAGGATTCGAGGGGGTCAGATACGCAGTATTTT.

The V call is TRBV19, the J call TRBJ2-7; D may be TRBD1 (6 bases). With 4 bases removed from V and 0 bases from J, the gap between germline ends came to 16 bases. The CDR3 totals 16 residues. Germline CDR1 LNHDA, CDR2 SQIVND (reference sequence). The CDR3 is CASSTSLGHPSYEQYF. CDR3 coding DNA: TGTGCCAGTAGTACGAGTCTGGGACATCCCTCCTACGAGCAGTACTTC.